These 22 T cell receptor beta chains were sequenced from one sample in a study of shared clonotypes between healthy human individuals. Assay used: immunoSEQ multiplex PCR; TCRdb lists only in-frame clones, some missing. The profile covers millions of clones, with about 92% appearing a single time and over 1.5% taken by the ten largest. The naive CD8 fraction comprised CD45RO-negative cells positively selected for CCR7 and excluded terminally differentiated effector memory CD45RA+ cells. Sequenced input: naive CD8+ T cells from PBMCs. Every receptor here comes from a man younger than 35 in good health. Some clones in this sample may be carry-over from other donors' samples.

This clone was seen a handful of times. This sequence joins TRBV5-6 and TRBJ1-1; D call uncertain. With 4 bases removed from V and 1 base from J, the gap between germline ends came to 8 bases. The CDR3 consists of 13 residues. Germline V gives CDR1 SGHDT, CDR2 YYEEEE. For the CDR3, the DNA is TGTGCCAGCAGCCCCTGGACGAACACTGAAGCTTTCTTT. Translating it yields CASSPWTNTEAFF.

V usage is TRBV6-1 and J usage is TRBJ1-5; D is perhaps TRBD1 (6 bases). V shed 1 base and J shed 0 bases, with 16 bases lying between them. Germline V gives CDR1 MNHNS, CDR2 SASEGT. This CDR3 spans 18 amino acids. In DNA form, the CDR3 reads TGTGCCAGCAGTGAAGAGGACAGTTCGGCGGGTAGCAATCAGCCCCAGCATTTT. Translation: CASSEEDSSAGSNQPQHF.

This chain uses TRBV4-1 with TRBJ1-2; D is perhaps TRBD1 (5 bases). Trimming pared 0 bases from V and 3 bases from J, leaving 11 bases between. The CDR3 contains 15 residues. Germline lookup yields CDR1 MGHRA and CDR2 YSYEKL. The CDR3 coding sequence is TGCGCCAGCAGCCAAGATAGGGGTGGAGACTATGGCTACACCTTC. Residues: CASSQDRGGDYGYTF.

CDR3: CASSFPGGSEQFF. The CDR3 bases are TGTGCCAGCAGCTTCCCCGGGGGGAGTGAGCAGTTCTTC. The rearrangement uses TRBV11-3 and TRBJ2-1; 7 bases line up with TRBD2. From germline, CDR1 is SGHNT and CDR2 YENEEA. With 3 bases clipped from V and 9 bases from J, the junction kept 5 bases outside the gene matches. The length of the CDR3 is 13 residues.

Comments on this clone: The sample has other DNA sequences that encode this CDR3 too. The chain has TRBV2 and TRBJ2-5; unclear D gene. This CDR3 comprises 14 residues. Trimming pared 1 base from V and 0 bases from J, leaving 6 bases between. Germline V gene data show CDR1 as SNHLY and CDR2 as FYNNEI. CDR3 nucleotide sequence: TGTGCCAGCAGTGAAGACACTAACCAAGAGACCCAGTACTTC. It translates to CASSEDTNQETQYF.

The genes are TRBV14 and TRBJ2-7; D gene ambiguous. There are 12 residues in the CDR3. Germline-derived CDR1 and CDR2 are SGHDN and FVKESK. V was trimmed by 1 base and J by 8 bases, leaving 9 bases between them. The CDR3 DNA reads TGTGCCAGCAGCCAAGTCGAATGTCAGCAGTACTTC. Translation: CASSQVECQQYF.

The chain links TRBV7-8 to TRBJ2-7, with 13 positions matching TRBD2. Per the germline V gene, CDR1 is SGHVS and CDR2 is FQNEAQ. CDR3 size: 16 residues. Trimming took 5 bases from V and 4 from J; bases not matched to a gene: 8. CDR3: CASSTGLAGVPYEQYF. CDR3 DNA sequence: TGTGCCAGCAGCACCGGACTAGCGGGAGTTCCGTACGAGCAGTACTTC.

This clone was found a few times. CDR3 nucleotide sequence: TGCGCCAGCAGCTTTAGCGGGAGGGCCTACGAGCAGTACTTC. Amino acid sequence: CASSFSGRAYEQYF. This chain uses TRBV5-1 with TRBJ2-7, with 11 bases identical to TRBD2. The CDR3 runs 14 residues. Germline V gene lookup returns CDR1 SGHRS and CDR2 YFSETQ. Trimming at V came to 2 bases and at J to 2 bases, leaving 0 bases not matched to a gene.

The chain is built from TRBV5-5 and TRBJ2-3, with 7 positions matching TRBD1. This CDR3 is 16 amino acids long. V lost 4 bases to trimming and J lost 3 bases; unmatched junction nucleotides: 11. Germline CDR1 reads SGHKS; CDR2 reads YYEKEE (reference sequence). Here the CDR3 DNA reads TGTGCCAGCAGCGAATATCCTAGACAGGGAACAGATACGCAGTATTTT. Its protein is CASSEYPRQGTDTQYF.

This clone was observed once. This chain uses TRBV19 with TRBJ1-2; possible D gene TRBD1, 5 bases. The CDR3 length is 15 residues. Germline V lookup: CDR1 LNHDA, CDR2 SQIVND (reference sequence). Trimming removed 9 bases at V and 4 bases at J, with 21 bases between. This chain's CDR3 is CASRTRAGASYGYTF. DNA for the CDR3: TGTGCCAGCCGAACCAGGGCCGGGGCGAGCTATGGCTACACCTTC.

This clone occurred once. The chain uses TRBV27 and TRBJ1-1; 8 bases map to TRBD1. CDR3 size: 15 residues. V shed 3 bases and J 0 bases; nucleotides not matched to a gene: 3. Germline V gene data show CDR1 as MNHEY and CDR2 as SMNVEV (reference sequence). The CDR3 region is CASSFHRGMNTEAFF. CDR3 nucleotides: TGTGCCAGCAGTTTCCACAGGGGGATGAACACTGAAGCTTTCTTT.

The V gene is TRBV9, the J gene TRBJ1-5; D remains unclear. The CDR3 spans 15 residues. Trimming took 0 bases from V and 5 from J, leaving 12 bases between them. Looked up from germline, CDR1 is SGDLS and CDR2 is YYNGEE. CDR3 in amino acids: CASSVGIGEHQPQHF. The CDR3 DNA sequence: TGTGCCAGCAGCGTAGGTATCGGGGAGCATCAGCCCCAGCATTTT.

This chain uses TRBV11-3 with TRBJ2-1; D is possibly TRBD2 (5 bases). Between the trimmed V and J ends, which lost 5 bases and 7 bases, there was a span of 12 bases. The CDR3 is 13 residues long. The germline V gene has CDR1 SGHNT and CDR2 YENEEA. The CDR3 here is CASSHRGENEQFF. The CDR3 DNA reads as TGTGCCAGCAGCCATCGGGGAGAAAATGAGCAGTTCTTC.

This chain joins TRBV28 and TRBJ2-5; D unclear. This CDR3 has 16 residues. CDR1 MDHEN and CDR2 SYDVKM come from the germline V gene. The ends were cut back, 2 bases at V and 7 bases at J, with 20 bases in the middle. For the CDR3, the DNA is TGTGCCAGCAGTTTAACGGGTTCAGACTCTTATTGGACCCAGTACTTC. This encodes CASSLTGSDSYWTQYF.

This clone appeared once. The V and J genes are TRBV11-2 and TRBJ2-3, with TRBD2 matching over 7 bases. Germline V gives CDR1 SGHAT, CDR2 FQNNGV. V lost 1 base to trimming and J lost 4 bases; unmatched junction nucleotides: 2. The CDR3 is made up of 14 amino acids. This chain's CDR3 is CASSLAGRADTQYF. In DNA, the CDR3 is TGTGCCAGCAGCTTAGCAGGGAGGGCAGATACGCAGTATTTT.

Concerning this clone itself: Other DNA sequences in the same sample also yield this CDR3. The chain carries TRBV6-6 and TRBJ2-7; unclear D gene. CDR3 length equals 15 residues. Trimming left V 0 bases short and J 3 bases short, with 12 bases between. CDR1 MNHNY and CDR2 SVGAGI come from the germline V gene (reference sequence). Here the CDR3 DNA reads TGTGCCAGCAGTTACTCTGTGGGTTCCAGCTACGAGCAGTACTTC. This codes for CASSYSVGSSYEQYF.

The rearrangement uses TRBV4-2 and TRBJ2-3, with D unclear. The germline V and J ends were trimmed by 1 base and 6 bases, with 5 bases remaining between them. CDR3 size: 12 residues. Looked up from germline, CDR1 is LGHNA and CDR2 is YNFKEQ. CDR3 region: CASSQVDDTQYF. Here the CDR3 DNA reads TGTGCCAGCAGCCAAGTGGATGATACGCAGTATTTT.

The chain is built from TRBV27 and TRBJ2-7, with a tentative D call TRBD2 (5 bases). Trimming shortened V by 1 base and J by 7 bases, and 14 bases separated the two germline ends. The CDR3 has 14 amino acids. Germline lookup yields CDR1 MNHEY and CDR2 SMNVEV (reference sequence). The CDR3 region is CASSLWLGSGEQYF. CDR3 DNA: TGTGCCAGCAGTTTATGGTTGGGCTCGGGAGAGCAGTACTTC.

This chain links TRBV28 with TRBJ2-7; D gene unclear. Trimming took off 2 bases at V and 2 bases at J, with 10 bases between the two ends. Germline V gene sequence: CDR1 MDHEN, CDR2 SYDVKM. The CDR3 loop spans 14 amino acids. The CDR3 spells CASSLRDYTYEQYF. DNA of the CDR3: TGTGCCAGCAGTTTAAGGGATTATACCTACGAGCAGTACTTC.

This chain joins TRBV27 and TRBJ2-3; D not certain. Germline CDR1 MNHEY, CDR2 SMNVEV (reference sequence). V gave up 3 bases and J gave up 2 bases, with 9 bases separating them. The CDR3 is made up of 14 amino acids. CDR3 in amino acids: CASSLMGYTDTQYF. CDR3 coding DNA: TGTGCCAGCAGTTTGATGGGGTACACAGATACGCAGTATTTT.

This chain uses TRBV9 with TRBJ1-1; D is unclear. The CDR3 contains 12 residues. Germline values: CDR1 SGDLS, CDR2 YYNGEE. V gave up 0 bases and J gave up 11 bases, with 11 bases separating them. In DNA form, the CDR3 reads TGTGCCAGCAGCGTAGGTGAGGGTTGGGCTTTCTTT. Residues: CASSVGEGWAFF. Based on the CDR3 plus reference TRBV9 and TRBJ1-1, the full variable domain is DSGVTQTPKHLITATGQRVTLRCSPRSGDLSVYWYQQSLDQGLQFLIQYYNGEERAKGNILERFSAQQFPDLHSELNLSSLELGDSALYFCASSVGEGWAFFGQGTRLTVV.

The chain uses TRBV11-2 and TRBJ2-5; perhaps TRBD2 as D (5 bases). V lost 3 bases, J lost 5 bases, and 16 bases lay in between. CDR1 is SGHAT and CDR2 is FQNNGV in the germline V gene. The CDR3 sequence is 15 residues long. The DNA of the CDR3 is TGTGCCAGCAGCTTGGCTTGGGTCGAGCGGGAGACCCAGTACTTC. The encoded protein is CASSLAWVERETQYF.